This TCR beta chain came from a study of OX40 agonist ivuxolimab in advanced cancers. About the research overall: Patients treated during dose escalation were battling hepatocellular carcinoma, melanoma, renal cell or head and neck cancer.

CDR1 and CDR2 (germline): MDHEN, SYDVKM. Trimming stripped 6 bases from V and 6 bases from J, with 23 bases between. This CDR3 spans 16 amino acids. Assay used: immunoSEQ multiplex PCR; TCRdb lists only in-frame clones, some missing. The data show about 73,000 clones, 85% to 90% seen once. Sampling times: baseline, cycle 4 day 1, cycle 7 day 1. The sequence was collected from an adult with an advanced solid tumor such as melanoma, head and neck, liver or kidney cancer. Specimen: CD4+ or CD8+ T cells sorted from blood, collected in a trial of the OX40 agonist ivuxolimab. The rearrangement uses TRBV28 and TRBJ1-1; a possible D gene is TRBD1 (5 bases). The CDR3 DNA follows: TGTGCCAGCAGGGGTGGGGGAGCGGTAACGCTATCTGAAGCTTTCTTT. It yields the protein CASRGGGAVTLSEAFF. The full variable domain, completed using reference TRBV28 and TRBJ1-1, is DVKVTQSSRYLVKRTGEKVFLECVQDMDHENMFWYRQDPGLGLRLIYFSYDVKMKEKGDIPEGYSVSREKKERFSLILESASTNQTSMYLCASRGGGAVTLSEAFFGQGTRLTVV.